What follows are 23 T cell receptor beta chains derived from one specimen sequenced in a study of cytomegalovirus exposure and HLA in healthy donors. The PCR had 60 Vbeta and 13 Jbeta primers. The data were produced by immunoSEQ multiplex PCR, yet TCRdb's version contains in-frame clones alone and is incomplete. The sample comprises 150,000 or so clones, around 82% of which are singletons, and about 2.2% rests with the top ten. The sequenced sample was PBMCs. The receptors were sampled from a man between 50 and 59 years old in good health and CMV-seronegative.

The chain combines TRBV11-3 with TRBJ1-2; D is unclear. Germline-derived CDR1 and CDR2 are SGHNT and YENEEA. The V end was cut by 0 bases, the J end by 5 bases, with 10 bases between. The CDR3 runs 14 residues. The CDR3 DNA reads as TGTGCCAGCAGCTTAGACCCGGAGACGTATGGCTACACCTTC. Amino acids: CASSLDPETYGYTF.

CDR3 amino acids: CSLQGSYEQYF. CDR3 nucleotide sequence: TGCAGTCTACAGGGCTCGTACGAGCAGTACTTC. The chain carries TRBV20-1 and TRBJ2-7; D may be TRBD1 (6 bases). The CDR3 contains 11 residues. V gave up 8 bases and J gave up 4 bases, with 12 bases separating them. Germline CDR1 is DFQATT and CDR2 is SNEGSKA (reference sequence).

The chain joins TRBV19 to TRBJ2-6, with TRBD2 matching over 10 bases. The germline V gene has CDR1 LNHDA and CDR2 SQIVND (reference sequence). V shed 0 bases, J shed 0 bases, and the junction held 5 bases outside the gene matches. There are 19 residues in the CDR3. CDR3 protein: CASSIDTAGGISGANVLTF. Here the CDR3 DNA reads TGTGCCAGTAGTATAGATACAGCGGGAGGGATCTCTGGGGCCAACGTCCTGACTTTC.

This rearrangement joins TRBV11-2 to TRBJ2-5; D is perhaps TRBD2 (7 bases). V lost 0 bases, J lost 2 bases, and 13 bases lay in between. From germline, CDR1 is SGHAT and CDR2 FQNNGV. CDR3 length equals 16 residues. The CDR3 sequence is CASSLEGGAPQETQYF. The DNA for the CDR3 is TGTGCCAGCAGCTTAGAAGGGGGGGCGCCTCAAGAGACCCAGTACTTC.

The CDR3 spells CATSSRDRGRNEQYF. The DNA for the CDR3 is TGTGCCACCAGCAGCCGGGACAGGGGCCGTAATGAGCAGTACTTC. The genes are TRBV15 and TRBJ2-7; TRBD1 agrees at 10 bases. V was clipped by 3 bases and J by 7 bases; unmatched bases: 9. The CDR3 consists of 15 residues. Per the germline V gene, CDR1 is LNHNV and CDR2 is YYDKDF (reference sequence).

The CDR3 DNA reads TGTGCCAGCAGCTTAACCCCTTGGGGGACAGGGGGTATCTACGAGCAGTACTTC. The encoded protein is CASSLTPWGTGGIYEQYF. The chain is built from TRBV5-6 and TRBJ2-7; 11 bases line up with TRBD1. Trimming at V came to 2 bases and at J to 3 bases, leaving 13 bases not matched to a gene. Germline V CDR1 and CDR2: SGHDT, YYEEEE. The CDR3 runs to 18 residues.

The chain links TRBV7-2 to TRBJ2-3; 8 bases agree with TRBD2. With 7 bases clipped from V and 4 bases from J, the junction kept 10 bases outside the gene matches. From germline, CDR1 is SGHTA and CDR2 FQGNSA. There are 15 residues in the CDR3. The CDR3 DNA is TGTGCCAGCACACCGCTAGCGGGTATTGCAGATACGCAGTATTTT. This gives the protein CASTPLAGIADTQYF.

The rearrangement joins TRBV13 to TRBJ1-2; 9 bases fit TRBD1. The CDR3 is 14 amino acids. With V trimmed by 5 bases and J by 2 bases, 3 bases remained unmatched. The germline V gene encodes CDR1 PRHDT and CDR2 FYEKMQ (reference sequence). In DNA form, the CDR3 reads TGTGCCAGCAGCGCGGGACAGGGCAACTATGGCTACACCTTC. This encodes CASSAGQGNYGYTF.

The CDR3 here is CASSEALAAGNTEAFF. DNA for the CDR3: TGTGCCAGCAGTGAAGCGCTGGCAGCAGGAAACACTGAAGCTTTCTTT. The chain recombines TRBV6-1 with TRBJ1-1; unclear D gene. CDR3 size: 16 residues. Between the trimmed V and J ends, which lost 0 bases and 2 bases, there was a span of 13 bases. The germline CDR1 and CDR2 sequences are MNHNS and SASEGT.

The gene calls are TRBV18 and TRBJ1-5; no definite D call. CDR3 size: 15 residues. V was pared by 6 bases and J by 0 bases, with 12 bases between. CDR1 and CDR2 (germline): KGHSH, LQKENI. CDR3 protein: CASSLSGNSNQPQHF. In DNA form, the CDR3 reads TGTGCCAGCTCGTTATCAGGCAATAGCAATCAGCCCCAGCATTTT. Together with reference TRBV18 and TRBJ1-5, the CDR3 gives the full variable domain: NAGVMQNPRHLVRRRGQEARLRCSPMKGHSHVYWYRQLPEEGLKFMVYLQKENIIDESGMPKERFSAEFPKEGPSILRIQQVVRGDSAAYFCASSLSGNSNQPQHFGDGTRLSIL.

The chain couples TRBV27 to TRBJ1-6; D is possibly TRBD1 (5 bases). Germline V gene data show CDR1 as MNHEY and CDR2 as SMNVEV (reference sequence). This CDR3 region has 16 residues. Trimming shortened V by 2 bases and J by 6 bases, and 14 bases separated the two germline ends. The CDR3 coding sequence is TGTGCCAGCAGTTTACTCAGGGCTTTAGGTAATTCACCCCTCCACTTT. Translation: CASSLLRALGNSPLHF.

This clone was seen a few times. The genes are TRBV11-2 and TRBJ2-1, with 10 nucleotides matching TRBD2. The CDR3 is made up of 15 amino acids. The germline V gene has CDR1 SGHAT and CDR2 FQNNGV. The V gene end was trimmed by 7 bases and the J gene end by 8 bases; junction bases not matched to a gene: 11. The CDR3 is CASMQELAGDHEQFF. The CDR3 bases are TGTGCCAGCATGCAGGAGCTAGCGGGAGACCATGAGCAGTTCTTC.

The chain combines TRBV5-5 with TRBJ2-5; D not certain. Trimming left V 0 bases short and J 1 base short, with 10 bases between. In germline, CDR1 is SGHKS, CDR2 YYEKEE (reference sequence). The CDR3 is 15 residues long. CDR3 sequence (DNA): TGTGCCAGCAGCTTGGTATTGGCAAGCCAAGAGACCCAGTACTTC. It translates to CASSLVLASQETQYF.

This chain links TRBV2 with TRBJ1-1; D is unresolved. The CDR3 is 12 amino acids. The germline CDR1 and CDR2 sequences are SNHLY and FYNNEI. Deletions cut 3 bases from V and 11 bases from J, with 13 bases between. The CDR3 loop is CASSESILRAFF. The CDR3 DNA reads TGTGCCAGCAGTGAGTCAATACTCAGGGCTTTCTTT.

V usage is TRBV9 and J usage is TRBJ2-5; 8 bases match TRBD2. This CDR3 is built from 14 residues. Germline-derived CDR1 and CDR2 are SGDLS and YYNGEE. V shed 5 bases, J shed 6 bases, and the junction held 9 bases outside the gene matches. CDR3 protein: CASSPGGLEQTQYF. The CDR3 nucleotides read TGTGCCAGCAGTCCGGGGGGGCTAGAGCAGACCCAGTACTTC.

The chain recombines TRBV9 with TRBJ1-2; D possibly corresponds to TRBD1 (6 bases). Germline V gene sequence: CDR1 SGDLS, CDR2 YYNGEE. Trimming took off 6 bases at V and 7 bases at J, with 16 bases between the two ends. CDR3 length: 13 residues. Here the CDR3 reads CASNTGTSSGYTF. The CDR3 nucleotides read TGTGCCAGCAACACCGGGACATCGAGTGGCTACACCTTC.

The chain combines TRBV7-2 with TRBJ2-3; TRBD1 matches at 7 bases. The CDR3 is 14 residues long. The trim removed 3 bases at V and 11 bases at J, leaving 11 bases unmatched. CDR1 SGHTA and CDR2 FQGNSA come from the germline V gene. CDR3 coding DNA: TGTGCCAGCAGCTTGGCCGGGACCACAGGGGAGCAGTATTTT. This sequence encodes CASSLAGTTGEQYF.

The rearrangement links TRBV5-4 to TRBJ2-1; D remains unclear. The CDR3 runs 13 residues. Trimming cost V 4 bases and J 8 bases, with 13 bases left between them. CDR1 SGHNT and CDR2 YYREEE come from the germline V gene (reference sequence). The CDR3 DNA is TGTGCCAGCAGCCCTTCATCTAAAGATGAGCAGTTCTTC. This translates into CASSPSSKDEQFF.

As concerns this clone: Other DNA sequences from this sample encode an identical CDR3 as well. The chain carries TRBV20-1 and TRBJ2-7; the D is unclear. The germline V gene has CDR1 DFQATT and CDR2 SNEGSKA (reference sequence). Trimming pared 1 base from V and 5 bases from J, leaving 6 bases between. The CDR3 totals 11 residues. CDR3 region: CSARVQNEQYF. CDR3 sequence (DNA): TGCAGTGCTAGAGTACAGAACGAGCAGTACTTC.

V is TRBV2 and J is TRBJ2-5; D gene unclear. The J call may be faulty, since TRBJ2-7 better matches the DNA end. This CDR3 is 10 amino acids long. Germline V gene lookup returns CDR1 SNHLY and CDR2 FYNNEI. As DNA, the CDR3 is TGTGCCAGCAGTGACTACGAGCAGTACTTC. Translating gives CASSDYEQYF.

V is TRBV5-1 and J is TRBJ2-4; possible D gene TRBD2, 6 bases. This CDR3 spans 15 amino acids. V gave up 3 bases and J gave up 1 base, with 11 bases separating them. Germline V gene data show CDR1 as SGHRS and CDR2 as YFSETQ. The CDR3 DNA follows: TGCGCCAGCAGCTACGGAGGGAACGCCAAAAACATTCAGTACTTC. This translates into CASSYGGNAKNIQYF.

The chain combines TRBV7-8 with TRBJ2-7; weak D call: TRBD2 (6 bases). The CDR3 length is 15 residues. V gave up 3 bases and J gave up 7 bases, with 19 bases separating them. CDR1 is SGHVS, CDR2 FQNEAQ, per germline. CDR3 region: CASSLGLAGSGEQYF. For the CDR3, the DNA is TGTGCCAGCAGCTTGGGACTCGCGGGATCGGGAGAGCAGTACTTC.

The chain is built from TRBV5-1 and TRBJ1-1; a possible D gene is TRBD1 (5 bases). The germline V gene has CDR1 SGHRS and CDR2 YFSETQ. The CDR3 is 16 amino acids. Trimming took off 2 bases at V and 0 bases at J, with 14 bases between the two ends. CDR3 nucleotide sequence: TGCGCCAGCAGCTTATCAGGAGCAGGGATGAACACTGAAGCTTTCTTT. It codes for CASSLSGAGMNTEAFF.